The 17 T cell receptor beta chains reported below all come from one sample, sequenced in a study of T cell responses to AZD1222 COVID-19 vaccine. The protocol was immunoSEQ multiplex PCR, while the TCRdb copy is restricted to in-frame clones and leaves out a portion. This sample has 150,000 to 180,000 clones, with just over 90% found just once. The source material was peripheral blood, sampled on day 0 of AZD1222 vaccination. All receptors come from an adult in good health.

The rearrangement joins TRBV2 to TRBJ1-4; D call uncertain. The germline V gene has CDR1 SNHLY and CDR2 FYNNEI. V lost 4 bases to trimming and J lost 6 bases, with 6 bases between them. CDR3 length: 12 amino acids. The CDR3 protein is CASSVLYEKLFF. CDR3 sequence (DNA): TGTGCCAGCAGTGTATTATATGAAAAACTGTTTTTT. Using reference TRBV2 and TRBJ1-4 for the parts outside the CDR3, the full variable domain is EPEVTQTPSHQVTQMGQEVILRCVPISNHLYFYWYRQILGQKVEFLVSFYNNEISEKSEIFDDQFSVERPDGSNFTLKIRSTKLEDSAMYFCASSVLYEKLFFGSGTQLSVL.

The chain combines TRBV19 with TRBJ2-1; TRBD2 matches 13 bases. Trimming at V came to 4 bases and at J to 9 bases, leaving 9 bases not matched to a gene. This CDR3 has 16 amino acids. CDR1 LNHDA and CDR2 SQIVND come from the germline V gene (reference sequence). CDR3 loop: CASSTTSGRAEGEQFF. The DNA for the CDR3 is TGTGCCAGTAGTACAACTAGCGGGAGGGCCGAGGGTGAGCAGTTCTTC. Using reference TRBV19 and TRBJ2-1 for the parts outside the CDR3, the full variable domain is DGGITQSPKYLFRKEGQNVTLSCEQNLNHDAMYWYRQDPGQGLRLIYYSQIVNDFQKGDIAEGYSVSREKKESFPLTVTSAQKNPTAFYLCASSTTSGRAEGEQFFGPGTRLTVL.

The chain employs TRBV29-1 and TRBJ2-5; D remains unclear. Germline assignment: CDR1 SQVTM and CDR2 ANQGSEA. The CDR3 covers 13 residues. V was trimmed by 3 bases and J by 1 base, leaving 9 bases between them. Written as DNA, the CDR3 is TGCAGCGTTGATTACTCGGTCCAAGAGACCCAGTACTTC. This sequence encodes CSVDYSVQETQYF.

The gene calls are TRBV5-6 and TRBJ1-5, with unresolved D. CDR3 length: 12 residues. From germline, CDR1 is SGHDT and CDR2 YYEEEE. Trimming took 0 bases from V and 6 from J, leaving 4 bases between them. CDR3 coding DNA: TGTGCCAGCAGCTTGGACGGTCAGCCCCAGCATTTT. It translates to CASSLDGQPQHF.

The V call is TRBV28, the J call TRBJ1-5; D ambiguous. V dropped 4 bases and J dropped 3 bases, with 7 bases sitting between them. The CDR3 sequence is 13 residues long. The germline V gene has CDR1 MDHEN and CDR2 SYDVKM. The CDR3 coding sequence is TGTGCCAGCAGTTCAGGCTCCAATCAGCCCCAGCATTTT. This translates into CASSSGSNQPQHF.

The rearrangement links TRBV14 to TRBJ2-1; 9 positions match TRBD2. This CDR3 comprises 17 residues. Germline V gene sequence: CDR1 SGHDN, CDR2 FVKESK. J gave up 2 bases and V 0 bases, and 5 bases lay outside the gene matches. The CDR3 here is CASSQERGGRAYNEQFF. CDR3 coding DNA: TGTGCCAGCAGCCAAGAAAGGGGCGGGAGGGCCTACAATGAGCAGTTCTTC.

This chain connects TRBV7-6 to TRBJ2-1; D might be TRBD2 (5 bases). CDR1 SGHVS and CDR2 FNYEAQ come from the germline V gene. V lost 5 bases to trimming and J lost 7 bases, with 18 bases between them. The length of the CDR3 is 15 residues. The CDR3 here is CASSKTWTERNEQFF. DNA of the CDR3: TGTGCCAGCAGCAAGACCTGGACTGAAAGAAATGAGCAGTTCTTC.

V usage is TRBV15 and J usage is TRBJ1-5; tentatively, D is TRBD1 (5 bases). This CDR3 spans 13 amino acids. Looked up from germline, CDR1 is LNHNV and CDR2 is YYDKDF (reference sequence). V lost 6 bases to trimming and J lost 3 bases, with 9 bases between them. For the CDR3, the DNA is TGTGCCACCAGTGTGGGGGTCAATCAGCCCCAGCATTTT. This gives the protein CATSVGVNQPQHF.

V usage is TRBV4-1 and J usage is TRBJ2-3; either TRBD1 or TRBD2 may fit D (5 bases each). This CDR3 has 16 amino acids. Germline lookup yields CDR1 MGHRA and CDR2 YSYEKL. V shed 3 bases and J shed 2 bases, with 15 bases lying between them. CDR3 nucleotide sequence: TGCGCCAGCAGCCATGGGACGGATTCCTTCACAGATACGCAGTATTTT. Translating it yields CASSHGTDSFTDTQYF.

V gene TRBV24-1 combines with J gene TRBJ2-2; D uncertain. V gave up 5 bases and J gave up 3 bases, with 6 bases separating them. Germline lookup yields CDR1 KGHDR and CDR2 SFDVKD. The CDR3 is 13 amino acids. CDR3 sequence: CATSVVDTGELFF. The CDR3 DNA reads as TGTGCCACCAGTGTGGTAGACACCGGGGAGCTGTTTTTT.

The chain combines TRBV21-1 with TRBJ1-2. TRBV21-1 is a recognized pseudogene. There are 17 residues in the CDR3. The CDR3 bases are TGTGCCAGCAGCCTTTGCCCGGGCGGTGATCAAAACTATGGCTACACCTTC. This encodes CASSLCPGGDQNYGYTF.

This chain joins TRBV6-5 and TRBJ1-2, with TRBD1 as a possible D gene (5 bases). This CDR3 is 15 amino acids long. V was pared by 2 bases and J by 4 bases, with 14 bases between. Germline V CDR1 and CDR2: MNHEY, SVGAGI. Here the CDR3 DNA reads TGTGCCAGCAGTTACGGGCAGGGCCAGTTCTATGGCTACACCTTC. As protein: CASSYGQGQFYGYTF.

The chain is built from TRBV7-2 and TRBJ2-1, with 10 bases lining up with TRBD1. Germline assignment: CDR1 SGHTA and CDR2 FQGNSA. The CDR3 is made up of 15 amino acids. V lost 6 bases and J lost 4; bases outside the gene matches: 6. CDR3 amino acids: CASRRDRGGYNEQFF. The CDR3 nucleotides read TGTGCCAGCAGAAGGGACAGGGGTGGTTACAATGAGCAGTTCTTC.

In its sample, this clone was seen once. V gene TRBV4-1 combines with J gene TRBJ1-2, with no clear D. The V end was cut by 1 base, the J end by 3 bases, with 18 bases between. CDR1 MGHRA and CDR2 YSYEKL come from the germline V gene. The CDR3 is made up of 17 amino acids. CDR3 protein: CASSQGFRGGYDYGYTF. The CDR3 DNA is TGCGCCAGCAGCCAAGGGTTCCGCGGTGGTTACGACTATGGCTACACCTTC.

The V call is TRBV18, the J call TRBJ1-2; possibly TRBD1 for D (6 bases). Germline V gene lookup returns CDR1 KGHSH and CDR2 LQKENI. The CDR3 runs to 15 residues. Trimming removed 3 bases at V and 3 bases at J, with 14 bases between. The CDR3 DNA is TGTGCCAGCTCACCCTTTACAGGGATGGACTATGGCTACACCTTC. Residues: CASSPFTGMDYGYTF.

The chain recombines TRBV25-1 with TRBJ1-3, with a tentative D call TRBD1 (6 bases). This CDR3 comprises 11 residues. Germline CDR1 and CDR2: MGHDK and SYGVNS. V lost 6 bases, J lost 9 bases, and 9 bases lay in between. The DNA of the CDR3 is TGTGCCAGCAGCTTAGGGGGCACCATATATTTT. This gives the protein CASSLGGTIYF.

This clone was seen only once. V is TRBV19 and J is TRBJ2-3, with 8 bases that match TRBD1. The CDR3 runs 15 residues. CDR1 and CDR2 from the germline V gene are LNHDA and SQIVND (reference sequence). The trim removed 3 bases at V and 2 bases at J, leaving 4 bases unmatched. CDR3 protein: CASSIRTGFTDTQYF. The CDR3 DNA follows: TGTGCCAGTAGTATCCGGACAGGGTTCACAGATACGCAGTATTTT.